The 24 T cell receptor beta chains in this list originate from one sample, sequenced in a study of PD-L1 blockade in urothelial cancer. Here immunoSEQ multiplex PCR was the method, and the copy in TCRdb shows in-frame clones only, minus some. Altogether some 66,000 clones are present, 70% to 90% being singletons, with the ten largest covering 15%. Documented time point: pretreatment peripheral blood. Specimen: PBMCs, collected around atezolizumab (anti-PD-L1) treatment. These receptors came from a man between 60 and 75 years old with urothelial cancer.

The gene calls are TRBV29-1 and TRBJ1-5; D not certain. This CDR3 comprises 12 residues. Trimming left V 4 bases short and J 3 bases short, with 7 bases between. Germline V lookup: CDR1 SQVTM, CDR2 ANQGSEA. The CDR3 DNA sequence: TGCAGCGTTGGGCAGGTCAATCAGCCCCAGCATTTT. The encoded protein is CSVGQVNQPQHF.

The chain recombines TRBV19 with TRBJ2-1; 13 bases line up with TRBD2. Germline trimming cut 5 bases from V and 8 bases from J; bases unmatched to any gene: 9. CDR3 size: 16 residues. Germline V lookup: CDR1 LNHDA, CDR2 SQIVND (reference sequence). In DNA, the CDR3 is TGTGCCAGTAGTGTGGGACTAGCGGGGTTTAGGGATGAGCAGTTCTTC. Its translation: CASSVGLAGFRDEQFF. The entire variable domain, with the rest obtained from reference TRBV19 and TRBJ2-1, is as follows: DGGITQSPKYLFRKEGQNVTLSCEQNLNHDAMYWYRQDPGQGLRLIYYSQIVNDFQKGDIAEGYSVSREKKESFPLTVTSAQKNPTAFYLCASSVGLAGFRDEQFFGPGTRLTVL.

The chain links TRBV2 to TRBJ2-2, with D tentatively TRBD2 (5 bases). The CDR3 sequence is 14 residues long. V was cut by 4 bases and J by 3 bases, with 9 bases left in between. Germline V CDR1 and CDR2: SNHLY, FYNNEI. The CDR3 spells CASSGESYTGELFF. DNA for the CDR3: TGTGCCAGCAGTGGGGAGTCTTACACCGGGGAGCTGTTTTTT.

The gene calls are TRBV28 and TRBJ2-7; 8 bases map to TRBD1. The V and J ends lost 5 bases and 1 base, in that order; junction bases with no gene match: 7. The CDR3 is 15 amino acids. The germline V gene has CDR1 MDHEN and CDR2 SYDVKM. The DNA for the CDR3 is TGTGCCAGCAGTAACAGGGGGGCTCGGTCCTACGAGCAGTACTTC. Translated: CASSNRGARSYEQYF.

This sequence joins TRBV7-9 and TRBJ1-4; D call uncertain. CDR1 and CDR2 (germline): SEHNR, FQNEAQ (reference sequence). CDR3 length: 14 residues. Trimming pared 1 base from V and 8 bases from J, leaving 11 bases between. CDR3 sequence: CASSLGAGNEKLFF. The CDR3 region has the DNA TGTGCCAGCAGCTTAGGAGCGGGAAACGAAAAACTGTTTTTT.

The chain has TRBV29-1 and TRBJ2-1; the match to TRBD1 covers 12 bases. With V trimmed by 4 bases and J by 12 bases, 19 bases remained unmatched. Germline V lookup: CDR1 SQVTM, CDR2 ANQGSEA. The CDR3 contains 17 residues. For the CDR3, the DNA is TGCAGCGTTGTGTCCACTCCGGGACAGGGGGCTGATTTTGGGCAGTTCTTC. It translates to CSVVSTPGQGADFGQFF.

The chain couples TRBV11-3 to TRBJ1-1; no reliable D call. Trimming stripped 5 bases from V and 2 bases from J, with 12 bases between. This CDR3 is built from 14 residues. Germline V gene lookup returns CDR1 SGHNT and CDR2 YENEEA. Here the CDR3 DNA reads TGTGCCAGCAGCGCCGGGAGCTATAACACTGAAGCTTTCTTT. Translation: CASSAGSYNTEAFF.

Worth noting for this clone: This sample also contains other DNA sequences that code for the same CDR3. The rearrangement uses TRBV5-1 and TRBJ2-2; no definite D call. Trimming removed 0 bases at V and 1 base at J, with 4 bases between. This CDR3 has 14 residues. Germline V gene lookup returns CDR1 SGHRS and CDR2 YFSETQ. The CDR3 nucleotides read TGCGCCAGCAGCTTGGCGGGGAACACCGGGGAGCTGTTTTTT. This encodes CASSLAGNTGELFF.

This sequence joins TRBV6-1 and TRBJ1-3; D is possibly TRBD1 (5 bases). The CDR3 sequence is 15 residues long. Germline V gives CDR1 MNHNS, CDR2 SASEGT. With 8 bases removed from V and 0 bases from J, the gap between germline ends came to 14 bases. In nucleotides, the CDR3 is TGTGCCAGCTCCCTTGGACATTTCTCTGGAAACACCATATATTTT. This encodes CASSLGHFSGNTIYF.

This clone has only a few counts. The V gene is TRBV29-1, the J gene TRBJ2-7; 12 positions match TRBD2. The CDR3 spans 14 residues. Looked up from germline, CDR1 is SQVTM and CDR2 is ANQGSEA. V was clipped by 5 bases and J by 3 bases; unmatched bases: 5. DNA of the CDR3: TGCAGCGTTTCAGGGACTAGCGGGTTCTACGAGCAGTACTTC. It specifies CSVSGTSGFYEQYF.

The rearrangement joins TRBV18 to TRBJ2-7; D perhaps matches TRBD1 (6 bases). The V and J ends lost 6 bases and 2 bases respectively, with 23 bases between them. This CDR3 region has 17 residues. Germline loops: CDR1 KGHSH, CDR2 LQKENI. The CDR3 sequence: CASSEKSTTGTPYEQYF. The CDR3 DNA reads as TGTGCCAGCTCCGAAAAATCCACCACCGGGACACCCTACGAGCAGTACTTC.

This chain connects TRBV6-1 to TRBJ2-3; 8 bases map to TRBD2. There are 16 residues in the CDR3. CDR1 and CDR2 from the germline V gene are MNHNS and SASEGT. With V trimmed by 2 bases and J by 4 bases, 8 bases remained unmatched. CDR3 in amino acids: CASSEYAGGGADTQYF. The CDR3 region has the DNA TGTGCCAGCAGTGAATACGCCGGGGGGGGAGCAGATACGCAGTATTTT.

The rearrangement links TRBV25-1 to TRBJ2-5, with 9 nucleotides matching TRBD1. Germline trimming cut 5 bases from V and 5 bases from J; bases unmatched to any gene: 9. CDR3 length: 15 residues. The germline V gene has CDR1 MGHDK and CDR2 SYGVNS. The CDR3 reads CASSSYTGGRETQYF. The CDR3 region has the DNA TGTGCCAGCAGTTCCTATACAGGGGGCAGGGAGACCCAGTACTTC.

This clone has more than one count but fewer than ten. The chain is built from TRBV9 and TRBJ2-2; possible D gene TRBD1, 6 bases. Germline loops: CDR1 SGDLS, CDR2 YYNGEE. The CDR3 runs to 14 residues. The V gene lost 5 bases and the J gene lost 4 bases, with 12 bases spanning the gap. CDR3 sequence: CASRGAGVTGELFF. The CDR3 DNA follows: TGTGCCAGCAGGGGGGCAGGGGTCACCGGGGAGCTGTTTTTT. Full variable domain (rest looked up from reference TRBV9 and TRBJ2-2): DSGVTQTPKHLITATGQRVTLRCSPRSGDLSVYWYQQSLDQGLQFLIQYYNGEERAKGNILERFSAQQFPDLHSELNLSSLELGDSALYFCASRGAGVTGELFFGEGSRLTVL.

The V and J genes are TRBV11-1 and TRBJ2-5; D perhaps matches TRBD2 (5 bases). The CDR3 spans 13 residues. CDR1 is SGHAT and CDR2 is FQDESV in the germline V gene (reference sequence). Trimming left V 0 bases short and J 5 bases short, with 7 bases between. The CDR3 DNA reads TGTGCCAGCAGCTTAGCGTCGGGGGAGACCCAGTACTTC. Protein sequence: CASSLASGETQYF.

The sample holds one count of this clone. J is TRBJ2-7 and V is TRBV7-2; D gene uncertain. Germline V gene data show CDR1 as SGHTA and CDR2 as FQGNSA. V gave up 1 base and J gave up 3 bases, with 7 bases separating them. The CDR3 has 13 amino acids. CDR3 loop: CASSLVQIYEQYF. DNA of the CDR3: TGTGCCAGCAGCTTAGTACAAATCTACGAGCAGTACTTC.

The chain links TRBV7-7 to TRBJ2-5; TRBD2 matches at 10 bases. This CDR3 is built from 13 residues. Looked up from germline, CDR1 is SSHAT and CDR2 is FNYEAQ (reference sequence). The chain's CDR3 is CASSGGYQETQYF. The CDR3 nucleotides read TGTGCTAGTAGCGGGGGGTACCAAGAGACCCAGTACTTC.

The rearrangement links TRBV7-9 to TRBJ2-7, with 8 nucleotides matching TRBD1. After removal of 3 bases from V and 3 bases from J, the junction contained 10 bases not matched to a gene. This CDR3 comprises 16 residues. Germline V gene sequence: CDR1 SEHNR, CDR2 FQNEAQ (reference sequence). This CDR3 is CASSFNRGTGGYEQYF. The CDR3 DNA sequence: TGTGCCAGCAGCTTCAATAGGGGGACAGGAGGCTACGAGCAGTACTTC.

This clone showed up just once. The chain recombines TRBV5-6 with TRBJ1-3; D call uncertain. This CDR3 contains 14 residues. Trimming took off 2 bases at V and 4 bases at J, with 10 bases between the two ends. CDR1 SGHDT and CDR2 YYEEEE come from the germline V gene. CDR3 nucleotide sequence: TGTGCCAGCAGCTTAAGTATGGCAGGAAACACCATATATTTT. It encodes CASSLSMAGNTIYF.

The V and J genes are TRBV28 and TRBJ1-1, with 7 bases matching TRBD1. This CDR3 region has 14 residues. The V gene end was trimmed by 2 bases and the J gene end by 2 bases; junction bases not matched to a gene: 2. Germline CDR1 MDHEN, CDR2 SYDVKM. The CDR3 DNA follows: TGTGCCAGCAGTTTAGACAGGGTCAACACTGAAGCTTTCTTT. This translates into CASSLDRVNTEAFF.

A note on this clone: A junction end diverges from the germline sequence, so it may reflect a read error. The chain couples TRBV4-3 to TRBJ2-3; D unresolved. Germline assignment: CDR1 LGHNA and CDR2 YSLEER. CDR3 size: 13 residues. The CDR3 sequence: CPRREAATDTQYF. The CDR3 DNA reads TGCCCCAGACGAGAGGCGGCAACAGATACGCAGTATTTT.

This chain joins TRBV18 and TRBJ1-1; 8 bases agree with TRBD1. CDR3 length equals 14 residues. In germline, CDR1 is KGHSH, CDR2 LQKENI. Trimming removed 6 bases from V and 11 bases from J; junction bases left unmatched: 14. The CDR3 reads CASSLLEDRERAFF. As DNA, the CDR3 is TGTGCCAGCTCTCTGTTAGAGGACAGGGAGCGCGCTTTCTTT.

The gene calls are TRBV15 and TRBJ1-3; D not resolved. The germline V gene has CDR1 LNHNV and CDR2 YYDKDF (reference sequence). V was shortened by 0 bases and J by 0 bases, with 9 bases between the two germline ends. The length of the CDR3 is 16 residues. The CDR3, as DNA: TGTGCCACCAGCAGAGATCGCGGGTTCTCTGGAAACACCATATATTTT. Its translation is CATSRDRGFSGNTIYF.

This clone has only one observation. The V gene is TRBV2, the J gene TRBJ2-1; D may be TRBD2 (5 bases). From germline, CDR1 is SNHLY and CDR2 FYNNEI. The V end was cut by 2 bases, the J end by 4 bases, with 12 bases between. The CDR3 sequence is 15 residues long. CDR3 in DNA: TGTGCCAGCAGTGAAAGGACTCCGGGGTACAATGAGCAGTTCTTC. It translates to CASSERTPGYNEQFF.